Listed here are 2 T cell receptor beta chains from one sample, sequenced in a study of shared clonotypes between healthy human individuals. Clones were sequenced by immunoSEQ multiplex PCR, and TCRdb holds only the in-frame ones, with some missing. The sample holds 1.5 million to 2.5 million clones, roughly 95% seen once. CD8 cells classed as naive were CD45RO-negative and positively selected for CCR7, excluding terminally differentiated effector memory CD45RA+ cells. Material: naive CD8+ T cells sorted from blood. Source of these receptors: a man younger than 35 in good health.

The J gene is TRBJ2-1, the V gene TRBV25-1; D tentatively reads TRBD1 or TRBD2 (6 bases each). The ends were cut back, 6 bases at V and 10 bases at J, with 25 bases in the middle. The germline V gene encodes CDR1 MGHDK and CDR2 SYGVNS. The CDR3 sequence is 16 residues long. In DNA, the CDR3 is TGTGCCAGCAGGGGGGCCGGAGCGGGTGCCCTCGTGGAGCAGTTCTTC. The encoded protein is CASRGAGAGALVEQFF.

The chain employs TRBV27 and TRBJ2-1; D is uncertain. The ends were cut back, 3 bases at V and 4 bases at J, with 7 bases in the middle. There are 13 residues in the CDR3. Germline lookup yields CDR1 MNHEY and CDR2 SMNVEV (reference sequence). The CDR3 region has the DNA TGTGCCAGCAGTTTTGGAGAATACAATGAGCAGTTCTTC. Protein: CASSFGEYNEQFF.